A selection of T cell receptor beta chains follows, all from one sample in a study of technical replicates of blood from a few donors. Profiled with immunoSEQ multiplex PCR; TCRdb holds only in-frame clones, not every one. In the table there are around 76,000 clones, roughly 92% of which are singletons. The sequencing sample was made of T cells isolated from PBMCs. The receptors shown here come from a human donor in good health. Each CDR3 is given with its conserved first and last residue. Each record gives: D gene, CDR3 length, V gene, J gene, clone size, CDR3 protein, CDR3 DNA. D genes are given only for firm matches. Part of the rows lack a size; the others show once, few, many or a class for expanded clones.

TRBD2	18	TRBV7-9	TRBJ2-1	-	CASSLGLAGESSYNEQFF	TGTGCCAGCAGCTTAGGACTAGCGGGAGAGAGCTCCTACAATGAGCAGTTCTTC
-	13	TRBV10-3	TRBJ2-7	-	CAITGTPDYEQYF	TGTGCCATCACAGGGACACCTGACTACGAGCAGTACTTC
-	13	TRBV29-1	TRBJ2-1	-	CSVGASGYNEQFF	TGCAGCGTTGGTGCGTCAGGGTACAATGAGCAGTTCTTC
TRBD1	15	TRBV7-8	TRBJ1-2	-	CASSGTGIGDYGYTF	TGTGCCAGCAGCGGGACAGGGATCGGTGACTATGGCTACACCTTC
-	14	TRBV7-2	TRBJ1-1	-	CASSPTGQGTEAFF	TGTGCCAGCAGCCCTACCGGGCAGGGGACTGAAGCTTTCTTT
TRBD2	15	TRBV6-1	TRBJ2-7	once	CASSLGAGWPYEQYF	TGTGCCAGCAGTCTCGGAGCGGGATGGCCCTACGAGCAGTACTTC
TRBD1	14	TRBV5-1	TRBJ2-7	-	CASSPAGTGWEQYF	TGCGCCAGCAGCCCAGCCGGGACAGGGTGGGAGCAGTACTTC
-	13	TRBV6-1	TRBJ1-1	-	CASKTNWNTEAFF	TGTGCCAGCAAGACAAACTGGAACACTGAAGCTTTCTTT
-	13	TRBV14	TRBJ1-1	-	CASSQGLRGDAFF	TGTGCCAGCAGCCAGGGGTTGCGGGGAGACGCTTTCTTT
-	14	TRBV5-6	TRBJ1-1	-	CASSSGLWNTEAFF	TGTGCCAGCAGCTCGGGACTCTGGAACACTGAAGCTTTCTTT
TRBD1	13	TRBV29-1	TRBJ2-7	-	CSVTNTGAYEQYF	TGCAGCGTTACCAATACAGGGGCCTACGAGCAGTACTTC
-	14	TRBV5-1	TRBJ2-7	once	CASSLSQGSYEQYF	TGCGCCAGCAGCTTGAGCCAGGGTTCCTACGAGCAGTACTTC
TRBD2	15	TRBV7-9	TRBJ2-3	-	CASSEPSGSTDTQYF	TGTGCCAGCAGCGAGCCTAGCGGGAGCACAGATACGCAGTATTTT
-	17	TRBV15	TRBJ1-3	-	CATSRDVYQAGGNTIYF	TGTGCCACCAGCAGAGATGTATACCAGGCTGGTGGAAACACCATATATTTT
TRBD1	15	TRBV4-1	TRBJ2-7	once	CASSRDRGSAYEQYF	TGCGCCAGCAGCCGCGACAGGGGTTCGGCCTACGAGCAGTACTTC
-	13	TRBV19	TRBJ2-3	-	CASSIWGADTQYF	TGTGCCAGTAGTATTTGGGGGGCAGATACGCAGTATTTT
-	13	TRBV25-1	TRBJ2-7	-	CASSEWESYEQYF	TGTGCCAGCAGTGAATGGGAGAGCTACGAGCAGTACTTC
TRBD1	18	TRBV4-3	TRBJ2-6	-	CASSPQTGGGSGANVLTF	TGCGCCAGCAGCCCACAGACAGGGGGCGGCTCTGGGGCCAACGTCCTGACTTTC
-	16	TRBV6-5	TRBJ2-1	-	CASSYRRGVSYNEQFF	TGTGCCAGCAGTTACAGGAGGGGAGTTTCCTACAATGAGCAGTTCTTC
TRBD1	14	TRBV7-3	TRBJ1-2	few	CASSPSGTGAGYTF	TGTGCCAGCAGCCCATCTGGGACAGGGGCTGGCTACACCTTC
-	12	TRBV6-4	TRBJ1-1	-	CAGPPKDNGAFF	TGTGCCGGACCTCCAAAGGACAATGGAGCTTTCTTT
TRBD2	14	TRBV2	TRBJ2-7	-	CASGRAGDLYEQYF	TGTGCCAGCGGCCGAGCGGGAGATCTCTACGAGCAGTACTTC
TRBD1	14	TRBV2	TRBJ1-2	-	CASLLTGGDYGYTF	TGTGCCAGCTTGCTGACAGGGGGGGACTATGGCTACACCTTC
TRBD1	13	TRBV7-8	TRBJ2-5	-	CASSGTAQETQYF	TGTGCCAGCAGTGGGACAGCCCAAGAGACCCAGTACTTC
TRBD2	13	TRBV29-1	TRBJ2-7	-	CSVVAGGAYEQYF	TGCAGCGTTGTAGCGGGAGGTGCCTACGAGCAGTACTTC
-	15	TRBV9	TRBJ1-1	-	CASSPVQERDTEAFF	TGTGCCAGCAGCCCGGTACAAGAGAGGGACACTGAAGCTTTCTTT
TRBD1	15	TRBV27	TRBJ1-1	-	CASSLDGTGVLVAFF	TGTGCCAGCAGTCTCGACGGGACAGGGGTATTGGTGGCTTTCTTT
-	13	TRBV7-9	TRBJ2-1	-	CASSLGSTNEQFF	TGTGCCAGCAGCTTAGGTAGTACCAATGAGCAGTTCTTC
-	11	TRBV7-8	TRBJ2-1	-	CASNTGNEQFF	TGTGCCAGCAACACAGGGAATGAGCAGTTCTTC
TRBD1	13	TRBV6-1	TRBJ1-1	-	CAYLGQGGTEAFF	TGTGCCTACCTGGGACAGGGGGGCACTGAAGCTTTCTTT
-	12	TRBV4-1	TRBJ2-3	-	CASSQESYTQYF	TGCGCCAGCAGCCAAGAATCCTATACGCAGTATTTT
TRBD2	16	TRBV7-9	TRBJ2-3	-	CASTFLAGGSTDTQYF	TGTGCCAGCACCTTCCTAGCGGGAGGGAGCACAGATACGCAGTATTTT
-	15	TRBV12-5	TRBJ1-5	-	CASGLYAGQDQPQHF	TGTGCTAGTGGTTTGTATGCAGGGCAAGATCAGCCCCAGCATTTT
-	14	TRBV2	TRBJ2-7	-	CASILRSLASEQYF	TGTGCCAGCATCCTGCGGAGCCTGGCGAGCGAGCAGTACTTC
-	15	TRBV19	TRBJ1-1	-	CASSIDRATRNEAFF	TGTGCCAGTAGTATAGATCGCGCCACGAGGAATGAAGCTTTCTTT
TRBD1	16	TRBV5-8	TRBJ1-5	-	CASSSRTGQSLGPQHF	TGTGCCAGCAGCTCCAGGACAGGGCAATCCCTCGGGCCCCAGCATTTT
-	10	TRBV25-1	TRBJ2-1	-	CASSLNEQFF	TGTGCCAGCAGTCTTAATGAGCAGTTCTTC
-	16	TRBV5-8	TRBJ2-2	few	CASSSPMTGNTGELFF	TGTGCCAGCAGCTCCCCTATGACAGGGAACACCGGGGAGCTGTTTTTT
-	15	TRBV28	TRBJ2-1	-	CASSFLPSPINEQFF	TGTGCCAGCAGTTTTTTGCCGAGCCCTATCAATGAGCAGTTCTTC
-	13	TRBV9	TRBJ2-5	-	CASSSGGSETQYF	TGTGCCAGCAGTAGCGGAGGGAGCGAGACCCAGTACTTC
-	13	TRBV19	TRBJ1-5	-	CASSLNSNQPQHF	TGTGCCAGTAGCCTAAATAGCAATCAGCCCCAGCATTTT
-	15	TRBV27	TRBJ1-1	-	CASSLSLGAIYEAFF	TGTGCCAGCAGTTTATCCCTGGGGGCAATATATGAAGCTTTCTTT
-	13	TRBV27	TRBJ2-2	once	CASSLGRTGELFF	TGTGCCAGCAGTTTAGGGCGAACCGGGGAGCTGTTTTTT
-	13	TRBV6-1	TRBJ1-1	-	CASRQGYYTEAFF	TGTGCCAGCAGACAGGGCTATTACACTGAAGCTTTCTTT
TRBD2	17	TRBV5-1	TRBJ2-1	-	CASSLAQITSGNNEQFF	TGCGCCAGCAGCTTGGCCCAGATAACTAGCGGGAACAATGAGCAGTTCTTC
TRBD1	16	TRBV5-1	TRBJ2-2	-	CASSLVYGQATGELFF	TGCGCCAGCAGCTTGGTTTACGGACAGGCAACCGGGGAGCTGTTTTTT
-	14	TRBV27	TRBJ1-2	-	CASTWGGGKGGYTF	TGTGCCAGCACTTGGGGAGGGGGGAAGGGTGGCTACACCTTC
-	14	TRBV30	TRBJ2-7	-	CAWSPGRGSYEQYF	TGTGCCTGGTCCCCCGGGCGGGGCTCCTACGAGCAGTACTTC
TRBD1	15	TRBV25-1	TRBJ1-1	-	CASSDYRGSNTEAFF	TGTGCCAGCAGTGATTACAGGGGGTCGAACACTGAAGCTTTCTTT
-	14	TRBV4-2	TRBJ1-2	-	CASSQEGGKGTYTF	TGTGCCAGCAGCCAAGAGGGAGGGAAGGGGACCTACACCTTC
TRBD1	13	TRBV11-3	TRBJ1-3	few	CASSRTGGNTIYF	TGTGCCAGCAGCAGGACAGGTGGAAACACCATATATTTT
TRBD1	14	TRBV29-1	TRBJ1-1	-	CSVHLQGATTSAFF	TGCAGCGTACATCTACAGGGGGCTACAACGTCGGCTTTCTTT
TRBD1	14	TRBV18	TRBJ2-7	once	CASSPGQGSYEQYF	TGTGCCAGCTCACCAGGACAGGGGAGCTACGAGCAGTACTTC
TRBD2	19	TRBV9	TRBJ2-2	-	CASSPWTSGRAGPTGELFF	TGTGCCAGCAGCCCCTGGACTAGCGGGAGGGCCGGTCCCACCGGGGAGCTGTTTTTT
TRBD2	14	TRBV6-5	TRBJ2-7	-	CASTASGFPYEQYF	TGTGCCAGCACGGCTAGCGGGTTTCCCTACGAGCAGTACTTC